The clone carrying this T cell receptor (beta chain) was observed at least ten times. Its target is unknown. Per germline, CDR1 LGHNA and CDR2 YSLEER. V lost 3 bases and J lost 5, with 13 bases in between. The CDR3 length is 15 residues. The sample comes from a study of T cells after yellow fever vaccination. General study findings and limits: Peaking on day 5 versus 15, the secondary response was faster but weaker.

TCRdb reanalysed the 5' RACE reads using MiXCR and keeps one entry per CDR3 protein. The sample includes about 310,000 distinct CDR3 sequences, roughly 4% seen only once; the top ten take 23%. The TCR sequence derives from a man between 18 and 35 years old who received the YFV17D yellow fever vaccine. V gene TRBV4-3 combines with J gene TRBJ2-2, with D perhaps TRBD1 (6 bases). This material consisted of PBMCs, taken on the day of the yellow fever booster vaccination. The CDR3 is CASSQDSRWTGELFF. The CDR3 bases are TGCGCCAGCAGCCAGGACAGCCGGTGGACCGGGGAGCTGTTTTTT.